The source of this TCR beta chain is a study of early T cells in non-severe SARS-CoV-2 infection. Turning to the study itself: The input, bulk RNA from unsorted whole blood, was sequenced, and chains were unpaired.

This CDR3 contains 15 residues. Germline V CDR1 and CDR2: SGHVS, FNYEAQ. Trimming took off 1 base at V and 0 bases at J, with 9 bases between the two ends. This clonotype was seen many times. Antigen unknown. Regarding the study as a whole: Anti-spike CD8 responses were favored by VDJdb matching, which missed private and CD4 specificities.

Individual cDNA molecules carried attached unique molecular identifiers. TCRdb processed the 5' RACE reads anew with MiXCR; each CDR3 protein has one entry. The data show 25,000 to 35,000 distinct CDR3 sequences, around 7% seen once. The genes are TRBV7-6 and TRBJ2-5; D may be TRBD1 or TRBD2 (5 bases each). The clonotype was recovered from an adult who was a healthcare worker with PCR-confirmed SARS-CoV-2 infection or an uninfected control (not recorded which). The source material was whole blood. The CDR3 coding sequence is TGTGCCAGCAGCTTAGGGGGGATGGACCAAGAGACCCAGTACTTC. It codes for CASSLGGMDQETQYF.